This is a list of T cell receptor beta chains from one sample in a study of T-cell reconstitution after alpha-beta-depleted transplantation in children. TCRdb re-analysed the PCR reads in MiXCR, keeping a single row per CDR3 protein. The top ten hold approximately 2.3% of the sample, which has about 500,000 distinct CDR3 sequences, about 33% seen once. Sequences were derived from PBMCs from the stem cell graft donor, sampled from the stem cell graft. These TCRs come from a human donor who donated a stem cell graft to a child with aplastic anemia. The CDR3 runs from the conserved cysteine through the conserved F or W. A D gene is named only where the DNA matches it firmly. Part of the rows lack a size; the others show once, few, many or a class for expanded clones.

TGTGCCAACGTGCCCTCCCCTAGCGGGCTCCAAGAGACCCAGTACTTC | CANVPSPSGLQETQYF | TRBV7-9 | . | TRBJ2-5 | TRBD2
TGTGCCAGCAGTGTGGAGGGGTACACCGCCGGGGAGCTGTTTTTT | CASSVEGYTAGELFF | TRBV6-1 | . | TRBJ2-2 | .
TGTGCCAGCAGTTTGTACTTGAACACTGAAGCTTTCTTT | CASSLYLNTEAFF | TRBV28 | many | TRBJ1-1 | .
TGTGCCAGCAGCCGACGCGACTCTACGAGGGTACTAGCGGGAGGGCCCCATGAGCAGTTCTTC | CASSRRDSTRVLAGGPHEQFF | TRBV7-2 | . | TRBJ2-1 | TRBD2
TGTGCCAGCAGGTTGGGGGGTAGCAATCAGCCCCAGCATTTT | CASRLGGSNQPQHF | TRBV5-6 | . | TRBJ1-5 | .
TGTGCCAGCAGTTCAAATCCGGGACTCGGGGAGCTGTTTTTT | CASSSNPGLGELFF | TRBV12-3/TRBV12-4 | many | TRBJ2-2 | .
TGCAGTGCTAGACCCGGGGCTGGATCTGAAGCTTTCTTT | CSARPGAGSEAFF | TRBV20-1 | few | TRBJ1-1 | .
TGTGCCAGCAGCGTAGATCTCCAGGGAGGCACTGAAGCTTTCTTT | CASSVDLQGGTEAFF | TRBV9 | . | TRBJ1-1 | .
TGCGCCAGCAGCCAAGATGCGGGACCCGCCGCCTCACCCCTCCACTTT | CASSQDAGPAASPLHF | TRBV4-3 | . | TRBJ1-6 | .
TGTGCCAGCAACAGAGGTGGGAATGGCGTCACCGGGGAGCTGTTTTTT | CASNRGGNGVTGELFF | TRBV12-3/TRBV12-4 | . | TRBJ2-2 | .
TGTGCCACCAGCAGAGACCGGGACAGACTACAAGAGACCCAGTACTTC | CATSRDRDRLQETQYF | TRBV15 | . | TRBJ2-5 | TRBD1
TGTGCCAGCAGCTTGGCCCCGGACAGCTCCTACAATGAGCAGTTCTTC | CASSLAPDSSYNEQFF | TRBV5-4 | once | TRBJ2-1 | .
TGCAGTGGCGGGACAGAGTACAATGAGCAGTTCTTC | CSGGTEYNEQFF | TRBV29-1 | . | TRBJ2-1 | .
TGCAGCGTGGCCCGGGACAGCCCTGGCACCATCTATGGCTACACCTTC | CSVARDSPGTIYGYTF | TRBV29-1 | few | TRBJ1-2 | TRBD1
TGTGCCAGCAGCCAAGATAAGGGCACAACTAGCACAGATACGCAGTATTTT | CASSQDKGTTSTDTQYF | TRBV4-2 | . | TRBJ2-3 | .
TGCGCCAGCAGCCAAGGACTAGCGGGAGAAGGAGATACGCAGTATTTT | CASSQGLAGEGDTQYF | TRBV4-3 | . | TRBJ2-3 | TRBD2
TGCGCCAGCAGCCCTGCGGGGCAGGGATATGGCTACACCTTC | CASSPAGQGYGYTF | TRBV4-3 | few | TRBJ1-2 | .
TGCCGGAACAGCACAGATACGCAGTATTTT | CRNSTDTQYF | TRBV9 | . | TRBJ2-3 | .
TGTGCCAGCAGCCAAGCCGCGGGGGGTAGTACTGAAGCTTTCTTT | CASSQAAGGSTEAFF | TRBV3-1 | . | TRBJ1-1 | .
TGCAGCGTTGGGCGGGGCACGGGACTTCGCTGGGACTACGAGCAGTACTTC | CSVGRGTGLRWDYEQYF | TRBV29-1 | few | TRBJ2-7 | .
TGTGCCATCAGTGAGGCTGGAAACACCATATATTTT | CAISEAGNTIYF | TRBV10-3 | few | TRBJ1-3 | .
TGTGCCAGCAGCGTAGGGGACCATAACTATGGCTACACCTTC | CASSVGDHNYGYTF | TRBV9 | . | TRBJ1-2 | .
TGTGCCAGCAGCTACCGGATAACTGAGGGCCTAGTCGGCTACACCTTC | CASSYRITEGLVGYTF | TRBV7-9 | few | TRBJ1-2 | .
TGCAGTGCTAGAGATCAGACGCCGGGGGCTTTCTTT | CSARDQTPGAFF | TRBV20-1 | . | TRBJ1-1 | .
TGCGCCAGCAGCTCACAGGGGGACCGATTTAATGAGCAGTTCTTC | CASSSQGDRFNEQFF | TRBV4-3 | few | TRBJ2-1 | TRBD1
TGTGCCAGCAGTTTTATTAGCGGAGTAGGAAGGAATGAGCAGTTCTTC | CASSFISGVGRNEQFF | TRBV28 | . | TRBJ2-1 | .
TGTGCCAGCAGCCCCTGGACAGGGGAAGGCTACACCTTC | CASSPWTGEGYTF | TRBV12-3/TRBV12-4 | few | TRBJ1-2 | TRBD1
TGTGCCACCAGCAAAGATAGGAGCGGGAGGTACAATGAGCAGTTCTTC | CATSKDRSGRYNEQFF | TRBV15 | . | TRBJ2-1 | TRBD2
TGTGCCAGCAGCTTGGGACAGGGGAGTGAAAAACTGTTTTTT | CASSLGQGSEKLFF | TRBV5-5 | . | TRBJ1-4 | TRBD1
TGTGCCAGCAGCTCGACTAGCGGGAGAGATTATCAAGAGACCCAGTACTTC | CASSSTSGRDYQETQYF | TRBV6-2/TRBV6-3 | few | TRBJ2-5 | TRBD2
TGTGCCAGCAGCTTAGATGTCGACAGGAACACTGAAGCTTTCTTT | CASSLDVDRNTEAFF | TRBV7-2 | . | TRBJ1-1 | .
TGTGCCAGCAGCGAACAGGGGGGGCGGCGCACAGATACGCAGTATTTT | CASSEQGGRRTDTQYF | TRBV9 | . | TRBJ2-3 | .
TGTGCCAGCAGTGTGGGACGCGGTGAAGCTTTCTTT | CASSVGRGEAFF | TRBV6-1 | few | TRBJ1-1 | .
TGTGCCAGCAGTTCAATAACTGAAGCTTTCTTT | CASSSITEAFF | TRBV12-3/TRBV12-4 | many | TRBJ1-1 | .
TGTGCCAGCACCGCAGGGGCAATCGCGACCTATGGCTACACCTTC | CASTAGAIATYGYTF | TRBV11-2 | few | TRBJ1-2 | .
TGTGCCACCAGCAACACTAGGGCCTATGAAGCCAAAAACATTCAGTACTTC | CATSNTRAYEAKNIQYF | TRBV15 | . | TRBJ2-4 | .
TGTGCCAGCAGTCAGTACCTAACCGCCAGAAACAATGAGCAGTTCTTC | CASSQYLTARNNEQFF | TRBV27 | . | TRBJ2-1 | .
TGTGCCAGCAGTTTACCCGGGAGGGCCGTCGGGGAGCTGTTTTTT | CASSLPGRAVGELFF | TRBV28 | . | TRBJ2-2 | TRBD2
TGTGCCAGCAGTTTCACAGGGGGACATCAGCCCCAGCATTTT | CASSFTGGHQPQHF | TRBV6-2/TRBV6-3 | . | TRBJ1-5 | TRBD1
TGTGCCAGCAGGACCCGGGACAGCCTGAGGGAGACCCAGTACTTC | CASRTRDSLRETQYF | TRBV11-1 | few | TRBJ2-5 | TRBD1
TGCAGTGTGAGGAGCAGAAACTACAATGAGCAGTTCTTC | CSVRSRNYNEQFF | TRBV20-1 | . | TRBJ2-1 | .
TGTGCCAGCAGTTTAGCATCCGGCGGGAGTTTCATCTACGAGCAGTACTTC | CASSLASGGSFIYEQYF | TRBV12-3/TRBV12-4 | . | TRBJ2-7 | TRBD2
TGTGCCACCAGCAGAGTAGGAGGAATCGGGGAGCTGTTTTTT | CATSRVGGIGELFF | TRBV15 | . | TRBJ2-2 | .
TGCAGTGCTAGAGATCCACGGAGTTCCTACGAGCAGTACTTC | CSARDPRSSYEQYF | TRBV20-1 | few | TRBJ2-7 | .
TGCAGCGTAGCGCCCGGGGGCTCCTACAATGAGCAGTTCTTC | CSVAPGGSYNEQFF | TRBV29-1 | . | TRBJ2-1 | .
TGTGCCAGCAGCTCTTACGTGAGGACAGGGGTCGCGGATGAGCAGTTCTTC | CASSSYVRTGVADEQFF | TRBV7-3 | few | TRBJ2-1 | TRBD1
TGCAGCGTTGAAGATGATAGCGGGAGAGCTCCAGATACGCAGTATTTT | CSVEDDSGRAPDTQYF | TRBV29-1 | few | TRBJ2-3 | TRBD2
TGTGCCAGCTCACCACTAGACTCAGGGGACAATGAGCAGTTCTTC | CASSPLDSGDNEQFF | TRBV18 | . | TRBJ2-1 | .
TGCGCCAGCAGCCAAGAGGTGGATTACGAGCAGTACTTC | CASSQEVDYEQYF | TRBV4-1 | once | TRBJ2-7 | .
TGTGCCGGGGACAGGGCTATGGACGAAAACATTCAGTACTTC | CAGDRAMDENIQYF | TRBV7-9 | few | TRBJ2-4 | TRBD1
TGTGCCAGCAGGGCCGATATAGCGGGAGATAGGACGCAGTATTTT | CASRADIAGDRTQYF | TRBV6-1 | few | TRBJ2-3 | TRBD2
TGTGCCAGCAGGTTTAGCGGGAGCCCTAGCTCCTACAATGAGCAGTTCTTC | CASRFSGSPSSYNEQFF | TRBV6-5 | few | TRBJ2-1 | TRBD2
TGTGCCAGCAGTCACACCGGGACAGGGGTAGGGGAAAAACTGTTTTTT | CASSHTGTGVGEKLFF | TRBV28 | few | TRBJ1-4 | TRBD1
TGCAGTGCTAGAGATCCCTCTGAAGCTTTCTTT | CSARDPSEAFF | TRBV20-1 | few | TRBJ1-1 | .
TGTGCCAGCAGTGAAATGGGCAGGGGAGTCCAAGAGACCCAGTACTTC | CASSEMGRGVQETQYF | TRBV6-1 | . | TRBJ2-5 | .
TGTGCCAGCAGCCCGCACTCTGACAATTACAATGAGCAGTTCTTC | CASSPHSDNYNEQFF | TRBV5-5 | few | TRBJ2-1 | .
TGTGCCAGCAGCCAAGATCCCAGGGAGCCCCTCTCTGGGGCCAACGTCCTGACTTTC | CASSQDPREPLSGANVLTF | TRBV14 | . | TRBJ2-6 | .
TGTGCCAGCAGCTTGGGAGATCTCCGGTTAGGAGCAGATACGCAGTATTTT | CASSLGDLRLGADTQYF | TRBV5-6 | . | TRBJ2-3 | .
TGTGCCAGCAGCTTGGCTAGCGGGAAAAGCACAGATACGCAGTATTTT | CASSLASGKSTDTQYF | TRBV5-4 | few | TRBJ2-3 | TRBD2